A single sample gave rise to the 24 T cell receptor beta chains below, sequenced in a study of shared clonotypes between healthy human individuals. TCRdb keeps only in-frame clones here, not all; method: immunoSEQ multiplex PCR. The sample has about 1 million clones, about 76% seen once; the top ten hold 1.2% to 1.5%. The sample comprised memory CD4+ T cells sorted from blood. The subset denotes: CD45RA-negative fraction. These receptors all come from a man between 18 and 29 years old in good health.

The chain carries TRBV14 and TRBJ2-7; D perhaps matches TRBD1 (6 bases). This CDR3 spans 11 amino acids. Trimming cost V 3 bases and J 9 bases, with 9 bases left between them. CDR1 and CDR2 (germline): SGHDN, FVKESK. CDR3 sequence (DNA): TGTGCCAGCAGCCATACAGGGCGGCAGTACTTC. Amino acid sequence: CASSHTGRQYF.

The rearrangement uses TRBV4-3 and TRBJ1-2; the match to TRBD1 covers 9 bases. The V gene's germline CDR1 is LGHNA and CDR2 YSLEER. V trimming: 2 bases; J trimming: 3 bases; junction bases outside the gene matches: 7. This CDR3 is built from 16 residues. CDR3: CASSQNAGTGYYGYTF. DNA for the CDR3: TGCGCCAGCAGCCAAAACGCCGGGACAGGGTACTATGGCTACACCTTC.

The V gene is TRBV7-2, the J gene TRBJ2-1; the D gene is possibly TRBD1 (6 bases). The V gene lost 5 bases and the J gene lost 8 bases, with 16 bases spanning the gap. Germline loops: CDR1 SGHTA, CDR2 FQGNSA. CDR3 size: 14 residues. The CDR3 sequence is CASSQGQRWDEQFF. The CDR3 DNA follows: TGTGCCAGCAGCCAAGGACAGCGCTGGGATGAGCAGTTCTTC.

The chain links TRBV28 to TRBJ1-5; D is possibly TRBD1 (6 bases). Per the germline V gene, CDR1 is MDHEN and CDR2 is SYDVKM. The CDR3 consists of 12 residues. V lost 8 bases and J lost 9, with 14 bases in between. In DNA form, the CDR3 reads TGTGCCAGCCGTTCGGGGGGCGGGCCCCAGCATTTT. Amino acid sequence: CASRSGGGPQHF. The full variable domain, completed using reference TRBV28 and TRBJ1-5, is DVKVTQSSRYLVKRTGEKVFLECVQDMDHENMFWYRQDPGLGLRLIYFSYDVKMKEKGDIPEGYSVSREKKERFSLILESASTNQTSMYLCASRSGGGPQHFGDGTRLSIL.

The chain couples TRBV7-2 to TRBJ2-1; 10 bases are shared with TRBD1. Germline loops: CDR1 SGHTA, CDR2 FQGNSA. V lost 5 bases and J lost 3; bases outside the gene matches: 1. This CDR3 spans 14 amino acids. The CDR3 DNA reads TGTGCCAGCAGCCGGACAGGGGGCTACAATGAGCAGTTCTTC. Translating gives CASSRTGGYNEQFF.

Concerning this clone: The identical CDR3 is also encoded by other nucleotide sequences in the sample. The chain combines TRBV20-1 with TRBJ2-7, with no clear D. The V gene's germline CDR1 is DFQATT and CDR2 SNEGSKA (reference sequence). This CDR3 has 11 residues. With 1 base removed from V and 4 bases from J, the gap between germline ends came to 5 bases. The CDR3, as DNA: TGCAGTGCTAGAGGCCAGTACGAGCAGTACTTC. Its protein product is CSARGQYEQYF.

The chain couples TRBV6-1 to TRBJ1-5, with 11 bases that match TRBD1. Germline V CDR1 and CDR2: MNHNS, SASEGT. The CDR3 consists of 14 residues. The J segment lost 6 bases and the V segment lost 10 bases, leaving 8 bases of the junction unmatched. In nucleotides, the CDR3 is TGTGCCATAAGGACAGGGGGCGAACGTCAGCCCCAGCATTTT. Protein: CAIRTGGERQPQHF.

This chain links TRBV28 with TRBJ1-1, with D maybe TRBD1 (6 bases). This CDR3 has 16 amino acids. Germline V CDR1 and CDR2: MDHEN, SYDVKM. Trimming removed 5 bases from V and 0 bases from J, with 16 bases in between. DNA of the CDR3: TGTGCCAGCAGTCCCCTGCGGACAGAGCTGAACACTGAAGCTTTCTTT. Protein product: CASSPLRTELNTEAFF.

The rearrangement links TRBV5-6 to TRBJ1-5; D not certain. V was shortened by 3 bases and J by 7 bases, with 14 bases between the two germline ends. Germline V gene data show CDR1 as SGHDT and CDR2 as YYEEEE. CDR3 size: 14 residues. CDR3 nucleotides: TGTGCCAGCAGCTCAGAAACGTTGGAACAGCCCCAGCATTTT. It encodes CASSSETLEQPQHF.

A word on this clone: A clone one base away is much larger, so this may be a read error. This chain uses TRBV2 with TRBJ2-7, with 9 bases aligning to TRBD1. The CDR3 covers 14 residues. V lost 6 bases to trimming and J lost 0 bases; unmatched junction nucleotides: 3. Looked up from germline, CDR1 is SNHLY and CDR2 is FYNNEI. CDR3 amino acids: CASSWGQGSYEQYF. The CDR3 nucleotides are TGTGCCAGCAGCTGGGGACAGGGCTCCTACGAGCAGTACTTC.

Notes on this clone: This sample includes further DNA sequences coding for the same CDR3. The V gene is TRBV5-1, the J gene TRBJ1-3, with D uncertain. V shed 0 bases and J shed 4 bases, with 5 bases lying between them. Germline V lookup: CDR1 SGHRS, CDR2 YFSETQ. This CDR3 has 13 residues. This CDR3 is CASSLDGGNTIYF. The CDR3 DNA is TGCGCCAGCAGCTTGGACGGCGGAAACACCATATATTTT. Looking up the rest from reference TRBV5-1 and TRBJ1-3 gives the full variable domain: KAGVTQTPRYLIKTRGQQVTLSCSPISGHRSVSWYQQTPGQGLQFLFEYFSETQRNKGNFPGRFSGRQFSNSRSEMNVSTLELGDSALYLCASSLDGGNTIYFGEGSWLTVV.

This sequence joins TRBV5-1 and TRBJ2-5; 7 positions agree with TRBD2. The CDR3 has 15 residues. Trimming took 4 bases from V and 1 from J; bases not matched to a gene: 7. Germline CDR1 SGHRS, CDR2 YFSETQ. The CDR3 DNA follows: TGCGCCAGCAGCGACCCTAGCGGTTTCCAAGAGACCCAGTACTTC. As protein: CASSDPSGFQETQYF.

The chain joins TRBV27 to TRBJ1-2; perhaps TRBD1 as D (6 bases). The CDR3 extends over 13 amino acids. Trimming stripped 7 bases from V and 7 bases from J, with 16 bases between. Germline V CDR1 and CDR2: MNHEY, SMNVEV (reference sequence). The CDR3 DNA is TGTGCCAGCAAGATTACAGGGAAGGTTGGCTACACCTTC. Protein product: CASKITGKVGYTF.

V gene TRBV19 combines with J gene TRBJ2-2, with D tentatively TRBD1 (5 bases). CDR3 size: 16 residues. Germline values: CDR1 LNHDA, CDR2 SQIVND (reference sequence). Trimming cost V 5 bases and J 0 bases, with 13 bases left between them. The CDR3 sequence: CASSPQGLTNTGELFF. CDR3 bases: TGTGCCAGTAGTCCCCAGGGTCTAACGAACACCGGGGAGCTGTTTTTT.

The V call is TRBV5-1, the J call TRBJ2-5, with TRBD1 identical over 10 bases. Losses at the gene ends were 5 bases for V and 2 bases for J; bases not matched to a gene: 6. This CDR3 spans 15 amino acids. Germline values: CDR1 SGHRS, CDR2 YFSETQ. CDR3 DNA sequence: TGCGCCAGCAGGCCGCCGGGACAGGGGCAAGAGACCCAGTACTTC. Translation gives CASRPPGQGQETQYF.

The chain has TRBV10-3 and TRBJ1-3; 7 bases align to TRBD1. V lost 3 bases, J lost 4 bases, and 6 bases stayed unmatched. CDR1 and CDR2 (germline): ENHRY, SYGVKD. The CDR3 spans 15 residues. The CDR3 DNA is TGTGCCATCAGTGACACAGGGGTACGAGGAAACACCATATATTTT. Translation: CAISDTGVRGNTIYF.

The count of this clone is one. The rearrangement joins TRBV6-6 to TRBJ1-5; 12 bases agree with TRBD1. With 7 bases clipped from V and 7 bases from J, the junction kept 8 bases outside the gene matches. The CDR3 covers 15 residues. Germline V lookup: CDR1 MNHNY, CDR2 SVGAGI (reference sequence). The CDR3 coding sequence is TGTGCCAGCATCCCGGGACAGGGGGCTTCGCAGCCCCAGCATTTT. Protein: CASIPGQGASQPQHF.

J is TRBJ1-6 and V is TRBV30; 7 bases agree with TRBD1. Germline V gene lookup returns CDR1 GTSNPN and CDR2 SVGIG (reference sequence). The length of the CDR3 is 18 residues. V was clipped by 4 bases and J by 0 bases; unmatched bases: 12. The CDR3 spells CAWNPPGTAISYNSPLHF. The CDR3 DNA is TGTGCCTGGAACCCCCCGGGGACAGCCATCTCCTATAATTCACCCCTCCACTTT.

The chain recombines TRBV12-2 with TRBJ1-6; whether TRBD1, the table's D call, matches the DNA was not checked. TRBV12-2 constitutes a pseudogene. The CDR3 is 12 residues long. DNA of the CDR3: TGTGCAAGTCGCTTAGGAGACATATCTTACCACTTT. Translation: CASRLGDISYHF.

Regarding this clone: Other nucleotide sequences from this sample produce the same CDR3. The chain combines TRBV10-2 with TRBJ2-5; D call uncertain. Germline V gene lookup returns CDR1 WSHSY and CDR2 SAAADI. The V end lost 0 bases, the J end lost 4 bases, and 0 bases lay between the germline ends. This CDR3 has 11 residues. In DNA, the CDR3 is TGCGCCAGCAGTGAGTCAGAGACCCAGTACTTC. Its translation is CASSESETQYF.

This clone was picked up a small number of times. The rearrangement links TRBV16 to TRBJ1-4, with D perhaps TRBD1 (6 bases). Germline V gene sequence: CDR1 KGHSY, CDR2 FQNENV. This CDR3 comprises 15 residues. Trimming stripped 0 bases from V and 8 bases from J, with 13 bases between. The chain's CDR3 is CASSQSRQGKEKLFF. CDR3 nucleotides: TGTGCCAGCAGCCAATCAAGGCAGGGGAAGGAAAAACTGTTTTTT.

The chain joins TRBV7-9 to TRBJ1-4; D call uncertain. The CDR3 extends over 15 amino acids. The germline V gene has CDR1 SEHNR and CDR2 FQNEAQ (reference sequence). Trimming cost V 1 base and J 7 bases, with 13 bases left between them. The CDR3 DNA follows: TGTGCCAGCAGCTTAGGTACGGGGTTCATTGAAAAACTGTTTTTT. Amino acid sequence: CASSLGTGFIEKLFF.

Remarks on this clone: A read error may explain this, as a much larger clone is one base away. The V gene is TRBV19, the J gene TRBJ2-3; TRBD2 matches at 7 bases. The germline V gene encodes CDR1 LNHDA and CDR2 SQIVND (reference sequence). This CDR3 has 14 residues. The DNA for the CDR3 is TGTGCCACCCGGAGGGAGGGCCTTACAGATGCGCAGTATTTT. Residues: CATRREGLTDAQYF.

With respect to this clone: Other DNA sequences of this sample code for an identical CDR3. This chain uses TRBV30 with TRBJ2-7, with a possible D match to TRBD2 (5 bases). The length of the CDR3 is 11 residues. V was pared by 1 base and J by 4 bases, with 5 bases between. Germline CDR1 is GTSNPN and CDR2 is SVGIG (reference sequence). Here the CDR3 reads CAWSGGYEQYF. The CDR3 coding sequence is TGTGCCTGGAGTGGAGGGTACGAGCAGTACTTC. The full variable domain, with the rest looked up from reference TRBV30 and TRBJ2-7, is SQTIHQWPATLVQPVGSPLSLECTVEGTSNPNLYWYRQAAGRGLQLLFYSVGIGQISSEVPQNLSASRPQDRQFILSSKKLLLSDSGFYLCAWSGGYEQYFGPGTRLTVT.